Each of the 6 T cell receptor beta chains below was sequenced from the same sample in a study of blood T cell repertoires in COVID-19 (TCRdb year 2020). The library was generated by the immunoSEQ multiplex PCR assay. Not all clones reach the TCRdb copy of this immuneACCESS table, which keeps in-frame sequences only. Checked studies attribute under half of the gap to unresolved V genes and leave the rest unexplained. The sample table records over 150,000 clones; 88% of these occur just once. Together, the top ten hold approximately 9% of the sample. The sample consisted of PBMCs or T cells enriched from blood (not recorded which). These receptors were obtained from a woman under 30 who had recovered from COVID-19.

This clone was seen just once. This chain links TRBV7-4 with TRBJ1-5, with unresolved D. V was shortened by 3 bases and J by 7 bases, with 19 bases between the two germline ends. This CDR3 comprises 16 residues. CDR1 and CDR2 (germline): SGHVT, SQSDAQ. The DNA for the CDR3 is TGTGCCAGCAGCTTTTTGGAGTACCTTCACGGGCAGCCCCAGCATTTT. This sequence encodes CASSFLEYLHGQPQHF.

The chain combines TRBV6-6 with TRBJ1-1; D is undetermined. Trimming left V 5 bases short and J 3 bases short, with 10 bases between. This CDR3 has 13 amino acids. Germline-derived CDR1 and CDR2 are MNHNY and SVGAGI (reference sequence). The CDR3 region has the DNA TGTGCCAGCAGTATCGAGAGGGACACTGAAGCTTTCTTT. Amino acid sequence: CASSIERDTEAFF.

This clone was detected only once. The chain uses TRBV4-3 and TRBJ1-4; 9 bases are a match to TRBD1. From germline, CDR1 is LGHNA and CDR2 YSLEER. The CDR3 is made up of 16 amino acids. J gave up 6 bases and V 4 bases, and 9 bases lay outside the gene matches. The chain's CDR3 is CASSREQGARDEKLFF. The CDR3 DNA reads TGCGCCAGCAGCCGAGAACAGGGGGCGCGCGATGAAAAACTGTTTTTT.

This clone was found a few times. This chain links TRBV3-1 (or the pseudogene TRBV3-2) with TRBJ1-1; 7 bases are shared with TRBD1. V lost 1 base and J lost 12; bases outside the gene matches: 11. Germline values: CDR1 LGHDT, CDR2 YNNKEL (reference sequence). CDR3 length: 14 residues. This chain's CDR3 is CASSQVRGQPSPFF. The CDR3 region has the DNA TGTGCCAGCAGCCAAGTGCGGGGACAGCCGTCCCCTTTCTTT.

The rearrangement uses TRBV30 and TRBJ1-6; D is unresolved. CDR1 and CDR2 from the germline V gene are GTSNPN and SVGIG (reference sequence). The V and J ends lost 4 bases and 0 bases respectively, with 13 bases between them. CDR3 length: 16 residues. CDR3 nucleotides: TGTGCCTGGACTCCGGAGTCTAGCTCCTATAATTCACCCCTCCACTTT. Translated: CAWTPESSSYNSPLHF.

This chain connects TRBV28 to TRBJ1-5; 8 nucleotides line up with TRBD1. Per germline, CDR1 MDHEN and CDR2 SYDVKM. V was pared by 8 bases and J by 7 bases, with 13 bases of the junction left unmatched. The length of the CDR3 is 15 residues. CDR3 sequence: CASGVTGAGPQPQHF. CDR3 bases: TGTGCCAGCGGAGTGACAGGGGCGGGTCCCCAGCCCCAGCATTTT.